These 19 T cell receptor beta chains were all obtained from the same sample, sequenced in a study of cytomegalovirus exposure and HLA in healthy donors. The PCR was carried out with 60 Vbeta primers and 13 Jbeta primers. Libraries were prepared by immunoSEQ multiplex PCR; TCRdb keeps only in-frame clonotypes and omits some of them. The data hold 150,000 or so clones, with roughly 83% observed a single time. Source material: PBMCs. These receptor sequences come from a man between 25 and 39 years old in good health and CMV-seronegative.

In DNA, the CDR3 is TGTGCCTGGAGTGTGAAACCACTCACCTACGAGCAGTACTTC. Encoded protein: CAWSVKPLTYEQYF. The chain joins TRBV30 to TRBJ2-7; D uncertain. From germline, CDR1 is GTSNPN and CDR2 SVGIG (reference sequence). V lost 0 bases and J lost 2, with 11 bases in between. The CDR3 spans 14 residues. Complete variable domain (other parts from reference TRBV30 and TRBJ2-7): SQTIHQWPATLVQPVGSPLSLECTVEGTSNPNLYWYRQAAGRGLQLLFYSVGIGQISSEVPQNLSASRPQDRQFILSSKKLLLSDSGFYLCAWSVKPLTYEQYFGPGTRLTVT.

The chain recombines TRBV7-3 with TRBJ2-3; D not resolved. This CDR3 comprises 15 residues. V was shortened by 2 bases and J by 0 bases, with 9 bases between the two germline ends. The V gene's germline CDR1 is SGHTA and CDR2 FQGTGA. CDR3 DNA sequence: TGTGCCAGCAGCTTATCTGCGTTGAGCACAGATACGCAGTATTTT. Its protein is CASSLSALSTDTQYF.

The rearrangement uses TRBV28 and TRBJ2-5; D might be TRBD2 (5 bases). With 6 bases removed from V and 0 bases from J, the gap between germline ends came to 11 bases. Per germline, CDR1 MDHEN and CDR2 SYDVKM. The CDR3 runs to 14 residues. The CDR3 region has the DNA TGTGCCAGCAGGGAGGACGGCCACCAAGAGACCCAGTACTTC. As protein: CASREDGHQETQYF.

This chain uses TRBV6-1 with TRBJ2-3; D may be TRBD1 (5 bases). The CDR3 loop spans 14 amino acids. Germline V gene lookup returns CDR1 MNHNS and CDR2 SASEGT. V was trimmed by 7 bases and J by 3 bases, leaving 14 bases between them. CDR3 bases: TGTGCCAGCAAGCAGGGATTAGGTACAGATACGCAGTATTTT. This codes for CASKQGLGTDTQYF.

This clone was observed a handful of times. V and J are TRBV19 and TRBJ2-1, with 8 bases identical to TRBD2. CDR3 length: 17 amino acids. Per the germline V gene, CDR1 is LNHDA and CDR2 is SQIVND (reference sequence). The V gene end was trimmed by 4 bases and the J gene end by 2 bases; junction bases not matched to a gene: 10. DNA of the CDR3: TGTGCCAGTAGTAATCCCAGGTGGCGGGGGGCCTACAATGAGCAGTTCTTC. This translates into CASSNPRWRGAYNEQFF.

In DNA, the CDR3 is TGTGCCAGCAGTTACGCAGTCAACACTGAAGCTTTCTTT. It specifies CASSYAVNTEAFF. The J gene is TRBJ1-1, the V gene TRBV6-6; D gene unclear. V gave up 2 bases and J gave up 2 bases, with 6 bases separating them. The germline V gene encodes CDR1 MNHNY and CDR2 SVGAGI (reference sequence). The CDR3 consists of 13 residues.

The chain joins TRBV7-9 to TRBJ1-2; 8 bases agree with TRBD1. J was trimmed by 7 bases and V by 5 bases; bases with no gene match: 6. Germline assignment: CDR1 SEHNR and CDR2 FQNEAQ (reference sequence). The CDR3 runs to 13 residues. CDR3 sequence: CASSLDRGSGYTF. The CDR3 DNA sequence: TGTGCCAGCAGCCTCGACAGGGGTAGTGGCTACACCTTC.

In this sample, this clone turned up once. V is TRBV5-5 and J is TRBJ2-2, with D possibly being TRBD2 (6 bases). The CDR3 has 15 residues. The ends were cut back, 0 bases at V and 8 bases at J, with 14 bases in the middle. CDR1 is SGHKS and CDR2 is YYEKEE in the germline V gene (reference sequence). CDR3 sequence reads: CASSLDERVRGELFF. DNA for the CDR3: TGTGCCAGCAGCTTGGATGAGCGGGTACGGGGGGAGCTGTTTTTT.

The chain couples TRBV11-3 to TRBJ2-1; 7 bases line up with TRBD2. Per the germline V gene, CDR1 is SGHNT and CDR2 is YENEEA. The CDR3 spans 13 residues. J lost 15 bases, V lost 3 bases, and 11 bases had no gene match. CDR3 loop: CASSLGGTNRAFF. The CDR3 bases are TGTGCCAGCAGCTTGGGTGGGACTAACAGAGCGTTCTTC.

CDR3 sequence (DNA): TGCGCCAGCAGCTTGGTACCAACAGGGGGGGGTTCCTACGAGCAGTACTTC. Translated: CASSLVPTGGGSYEQYF. The rearrangement joins TRBV5-1 to TRBJ2-7, with TRBD1 as a possible D gene (8 bases). V was pared by 0 bases and J by 1 base, with 17 bases between. Germline CDR1 and CDR2: SGHRS and YFSETQ. The CDR3 is 17 amino acids.

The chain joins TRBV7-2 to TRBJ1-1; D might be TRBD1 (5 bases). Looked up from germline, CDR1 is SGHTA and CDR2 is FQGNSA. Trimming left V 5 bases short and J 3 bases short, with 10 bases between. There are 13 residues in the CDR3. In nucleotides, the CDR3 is TGTGCCAGCAGCCGCAGGGTGGACACTGAAGCTTTCTTT. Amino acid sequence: CASSRRVDTEAFF.

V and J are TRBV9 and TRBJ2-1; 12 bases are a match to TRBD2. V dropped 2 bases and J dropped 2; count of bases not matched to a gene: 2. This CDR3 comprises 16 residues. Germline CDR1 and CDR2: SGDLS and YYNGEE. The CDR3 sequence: CASSVASGGAYNEQFF. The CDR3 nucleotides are TGTGCCAGCAGCGTCGCTAGCGGGGGGGCCTACAATGAGCAGTTCTTC. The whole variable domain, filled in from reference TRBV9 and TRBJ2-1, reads DSGVTQTPKHLITATGQRVTLRCSPRSGDLSVYWYQQSLDQGLQFLIQYYNGEERAKGNILERFSAQQFPDLHSELNLSSLELGDSALYFCASSVASGGAYNEQFFGPGTRLTVL.

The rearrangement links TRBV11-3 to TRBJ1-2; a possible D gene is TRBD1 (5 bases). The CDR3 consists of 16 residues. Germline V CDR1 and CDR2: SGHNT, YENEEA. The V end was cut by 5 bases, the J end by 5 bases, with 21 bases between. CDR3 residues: CASSPPSGGGRYGYTF. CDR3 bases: TGTGCCAGCAGCCCTCCCTCGGGCGGGGGAAGATATGGCTACACCTTC.

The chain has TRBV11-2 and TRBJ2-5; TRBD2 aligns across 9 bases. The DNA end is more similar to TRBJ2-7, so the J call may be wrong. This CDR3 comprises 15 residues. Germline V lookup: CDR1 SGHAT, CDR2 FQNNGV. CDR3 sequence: CASSLVSSGGYEQYF. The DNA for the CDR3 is TGTGCCAGCAGCTTAGTCAGTAGCGGGGGTTACGAGCAGTACTTC.

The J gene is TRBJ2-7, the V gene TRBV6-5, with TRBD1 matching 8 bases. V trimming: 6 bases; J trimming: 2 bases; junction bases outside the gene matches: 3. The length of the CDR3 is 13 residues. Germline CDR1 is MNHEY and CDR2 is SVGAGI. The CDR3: CASRQGQAYEQYF. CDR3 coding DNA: TGTGCCAGCAGGCAGGGACAGGCCTACGAGCAGTACTTC.

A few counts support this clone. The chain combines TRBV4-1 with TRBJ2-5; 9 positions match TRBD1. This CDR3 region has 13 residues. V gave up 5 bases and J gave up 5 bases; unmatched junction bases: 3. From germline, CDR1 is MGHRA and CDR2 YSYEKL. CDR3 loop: CASSGTGMETQYF. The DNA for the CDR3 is TGCGCCAGCAGCGGGACAGGGATGGAGACCCAGTACTTC.

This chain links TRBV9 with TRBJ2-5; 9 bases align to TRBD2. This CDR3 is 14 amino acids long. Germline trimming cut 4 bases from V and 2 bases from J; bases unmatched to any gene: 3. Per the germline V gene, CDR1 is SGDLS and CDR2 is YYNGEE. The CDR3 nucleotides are TGTGCCAGCAGCATGCTAGCGGGGCAAGAGACCCAGTACTTC. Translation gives CASSMLAGQETQYF.

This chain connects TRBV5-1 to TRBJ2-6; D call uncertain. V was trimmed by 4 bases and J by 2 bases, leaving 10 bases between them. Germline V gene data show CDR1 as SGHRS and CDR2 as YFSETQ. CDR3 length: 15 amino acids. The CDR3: CASSPSTAGANVLTF. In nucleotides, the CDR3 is TGCGCCAGCAGCCCCTCAACGGCTGGGGCCAACGTCCTGACTTTC. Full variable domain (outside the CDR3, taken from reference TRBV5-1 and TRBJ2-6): KAGVTQTPRYLIKTRGQQVTLSCSPISGHRSVSWYQQTPGQGLQFLFEYFSETQRNKGNFPGRFSGRQFSNSRSEMNVSTLELGDSALYLCASSPSTAGANVLTFGAGSRLTVL.

CDR3 residues: CASSLWGEGDEKLFF. In nucleotides, the CDR3 is TGTGCCAGCAGTTTGTGGGGGGAGGGAGATGAAAAACTGTTTTTT. The V and J genes are TRBV28 and TRBJ1-4; possibly TRBD1 for D (5 bases). The CDR3 contains 15 residues. Deletions cut 3 bases from V and 6 bases from J, with 14 bases between. Germline loops: CDR1 MDHEN, CDR2 SYDVKM.